This T cell receptor (beta chain) was retrieved from a study of blood T cells in healthy people across ages. The CDR3 spans 16 residues. V was trimmed by 2 bases and J by 3 bases, leaving 15 bases between them. The germline CDR1 and CDR2 sequences are SGHVS and FQNEAQ. Through a sample-barcoded 5' primer and a J-beta primer mix, a second PCR was run for about 6 to 12 cycles. TCRdb passed the 5' RACE reads through MiXCR, listing each CDR3 protein once. This repertoire shows 850,000 to 1,000,000 distinct CDR3 sequences, around 49% found once; its top ten account for 10% to 15%. The source is a man aged 25-40 years in good health. The V gene is TRBV7-8, the J gene TRBJ2-3; D might be TRBD1 or TRBD2, each matching 6 bases. Sequencing was performed on blood. In DNA, the CDR3 is TGTGCCAGCAGCTTAACAGGGCTGGGGGGAACAGATACGCAGTATTTT. Translation gives CASSLTGLGGTDTQYF.